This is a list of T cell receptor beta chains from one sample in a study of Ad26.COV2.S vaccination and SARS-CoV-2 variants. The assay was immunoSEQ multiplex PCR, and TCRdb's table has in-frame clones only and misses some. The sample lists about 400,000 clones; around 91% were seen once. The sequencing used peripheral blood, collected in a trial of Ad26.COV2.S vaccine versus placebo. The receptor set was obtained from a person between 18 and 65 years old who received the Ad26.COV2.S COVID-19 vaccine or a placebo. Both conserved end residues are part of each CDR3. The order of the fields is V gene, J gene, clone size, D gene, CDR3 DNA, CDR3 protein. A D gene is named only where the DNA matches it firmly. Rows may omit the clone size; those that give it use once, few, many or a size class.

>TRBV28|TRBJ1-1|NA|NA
TGTGCCAGCAAGGAGAACACTGAAGCTTTCTTT
CASKENTEAFF
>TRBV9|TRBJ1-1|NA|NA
TGTGCCAGCAGCGTGATTGGGGGCACTGAAGCTTTCTTT
CASSVIGGTEAFF
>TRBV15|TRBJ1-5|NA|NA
TGTGCCACCAGCAGAGAAGGGGTCCAGCCCCAGCATTTT
CATSREGVQPQHF
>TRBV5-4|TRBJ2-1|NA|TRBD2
TGTGCCAGCAGCTTGGTTCGCGGTAGCGGGAGGGCAGGTGAGCAGTTCTTC
CASSLVRGSGRAGEQFF
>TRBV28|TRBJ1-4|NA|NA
TGTGCCAGCAGTTCCGGGGGTAATGAAAAACTGTTTTTT
CASSSGGNEKLFF
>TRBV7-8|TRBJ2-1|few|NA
TGTGCCAGCAGCTCTGCTAGAATGGGAAGTCATGAGCAGTTCTTC
CASSSARMGSHEQFF
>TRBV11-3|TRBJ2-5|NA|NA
TGTGCCTCCCGGGAGGGGGCGGGAGAGACCCAGTACTTC
CASREGAGETQYF
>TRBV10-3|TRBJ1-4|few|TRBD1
TGTGCCATCAGTCAGGGGGCGGCTAATGAAAAACTGTTTTTT
CAISQGAANEKLFF
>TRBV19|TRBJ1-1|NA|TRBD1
TGTGCCAGTAACCCGACAGGGGTAAACACTGAAGCTTTCTTT
CASNPTGVNTEAFF
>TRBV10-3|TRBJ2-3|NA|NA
TGTGCCATCAGTGGGGGGCGACATAGCACAGATACGCAGTATTTT
CAISGGRHSTDTQYF
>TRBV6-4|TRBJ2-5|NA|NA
TGTGCCAGCAGCCCCTCTGGGGGGAAAGAGACCCAGTACTTC
CASSPSGGKETQYF
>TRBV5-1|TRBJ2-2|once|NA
TGCGCCAGCAGCCCGAGGGCCGGGGCGAAATCGAACACCGGGGAGCTGTTTTTT
CASSPRAGAKSNTGELFF
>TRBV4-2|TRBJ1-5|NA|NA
TGTGCCAGCAGCCAAGAGGCGGGCATATTGGGCAATCAGCCCCAGCATTTT
CASSQEAGILGNQPQHF
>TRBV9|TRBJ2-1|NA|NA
TGTGCCAGCAGCCTCAAGATCAACAACAATGAGCAGTTCTTC
CASSLKINNNEQFF
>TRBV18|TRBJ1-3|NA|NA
TGTGCCAGCTCACCAAAGGGATCCGGAAACACCATATATTTT
CASSPKGSGNTIYF
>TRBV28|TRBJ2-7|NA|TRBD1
TGTGCCAGCAGTGAAGCCGGGACAGGGGGCTACGAGCAGTACTTC
CASSEAGTGGYEQYF
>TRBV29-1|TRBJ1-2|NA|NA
TGCAGCGTTGAATGGGTAGATTATGGCTACACCTTC
CSVEWVDYGYTF
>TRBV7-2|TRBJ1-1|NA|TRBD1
TGTGCCAGCAGCTTGGACAGGGCAGAAGCTTTCTTT
CASSLDRAEAFF
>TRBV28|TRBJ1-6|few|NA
TGTGCCAGCACCCTAGGGCAGAGAGGATCACCCCTCCACTTT
CASTLGQRGSPLHF
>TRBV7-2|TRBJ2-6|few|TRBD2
TGTGCCAGCATGAGACCCGGGACTAGCGGGAGGGCCGGGGCCAACGTCCTGACTTTC
CASMRPGTSGRAGANVLTF
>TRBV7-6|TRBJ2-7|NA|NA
TGTGCCAGCAGCTCCGGAATAGCGGCCCATCCCTACGAGCAGTACTTC
CASSSGIAAHPYEQYF
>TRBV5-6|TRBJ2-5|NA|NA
TGTGCCAGCAGCTTGCAGACAATTGAGGCGTGGGAGACCCAGTACTTC
CASSLQTIEAWETQYF
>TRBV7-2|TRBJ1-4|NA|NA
TGTGCCAGCAGCTTGATGGGTTGGTCTAATGAAAAACTGTTTTTT
CASSLMGWSNEKLFF
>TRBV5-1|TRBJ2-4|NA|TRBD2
TGCGCCAGCAGCCAAGGACTAGGGGTCGACATTCAGTACTTC
CASSQGLGVDIQYF
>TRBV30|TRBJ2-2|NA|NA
TGTGCCTGGAGTGTTACCATCGCGAACACCGGGGAGCTGTTTTTT
CAWSVTIANTGELFF
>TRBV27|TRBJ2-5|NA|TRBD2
TGTGCCAGCAGTGCCCGCCGGAGGGGACTAGCGGTCAGCCAAGAGACCCAGTACTTC
CASSARRRGLAVSQETQYF
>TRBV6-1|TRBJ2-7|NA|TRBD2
TGTGCCAGCAGTGAAACGGGCGGGAGCTCCTACGAGCAGTACTTC
CASSETGGSSYEQYF
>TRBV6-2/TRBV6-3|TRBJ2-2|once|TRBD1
TGTGCCAGCAGTTACTCGGGACAGGGCCCCTTGACGAACACCGGGGAGCTGTTTTTT
CASSYSGQGPLTNTGELFF
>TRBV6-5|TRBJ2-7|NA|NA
TGTGCCAGCAGTTTTCCGGGAGACTACGAGCAGTACTTC
CASSFPGDYEQYF
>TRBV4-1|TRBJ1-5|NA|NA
TGCGCCAGCAGCCAAGACAGGCTGTCCTCCGGCAATCAGCCCCAGCATTTT
CASSQDRLSSGNQPQHF
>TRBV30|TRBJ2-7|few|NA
TGTGCCGGAACTCCGGGACGGATCTACGAGCAGTACTTC
CAGTPGRIYEQYF
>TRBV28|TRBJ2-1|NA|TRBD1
TGTGCCAGCACTAAGACAGGGCACCACAATGAGCAGTTCTTC
CASTKTGHHNEQFF
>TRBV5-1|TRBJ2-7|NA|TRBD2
TGCGCCAGCAGCTTGGTCCTAGCGGGAGGCTACGAGCAGTACTTC
CASSLVLAGGYEQYF
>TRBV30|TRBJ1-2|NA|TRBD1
TGTGCCTGGAGTGTAAAAGGGACAGGGGGCTATGGCTACACCTTC
CAWSVKGTGGYGYTF
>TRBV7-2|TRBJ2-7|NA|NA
TGTGCCAGCAGCTTGACAGCCCCCTACGAGCAGTACTTC
CASSLTAPYEQYF
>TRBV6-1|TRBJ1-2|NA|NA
TGTGCCAGCAGTGAAGGTTGGCGCTATGGCTACACCTTC
CASSEGWRYGYTF
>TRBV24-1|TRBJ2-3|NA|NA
TGTGCCACCAGTGACCGCAGAGGGCCAGCAGATACGCAGTATTTT
CATSDRRGPADTQYF
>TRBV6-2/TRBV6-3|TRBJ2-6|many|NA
TGTGCCAGCAGTTACCTTGGCTCTTCTGGGGCCAACGTCCTGACTTTC
CASSYLGSSGANVLTF
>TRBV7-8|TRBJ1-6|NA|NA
TGTGCCAGCAGCTTAGGCCCAGACATGCAGAGGCTCCACTTT
CASSLGPDMQRLHF
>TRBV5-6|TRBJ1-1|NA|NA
TGTGCCAGCAGCTTGAGACCAGGGGCCCTGAACACTGAAGCTTTCTTT
CASSLRPGALNTEAFF
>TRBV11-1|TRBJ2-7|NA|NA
TGTGCCAGCAGCTTAATCCCCGGGGGCTACGAGCAGTACTTC
CASSLIPGGYEQYF
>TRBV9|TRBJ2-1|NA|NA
TGTGCCAGCAGCGTGGGGTACTGGGATGAGCAGTTCTTC
CASSVGYWDEQFF
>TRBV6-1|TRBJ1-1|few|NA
TGTGCCAGCAGTGAAACGGCAGGGAACACTGAAGCTTTCTTT
CASSETAGNTEAFF
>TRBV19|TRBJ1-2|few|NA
TGTGCCAGTAGTATAGGTACAGGGAGTAGGGGCTACACCTTC
CASSIGTGSRGYTF
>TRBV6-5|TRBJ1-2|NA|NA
TGTGCCAGCAGGTCCGGACAGACTAACTATGGCTACACCTTC
CASRSGQTNYGYTF
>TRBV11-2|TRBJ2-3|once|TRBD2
TGTGCCAGCAGCCCCAGCGGGACTAGCACAGATACGCAGTATTTT
CASSPSGTSTDTQYF
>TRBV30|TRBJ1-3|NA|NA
TGTGCCTGGAGGAGCTCTGGAAACACCATATATTTT
CAWRSSGNTIYF
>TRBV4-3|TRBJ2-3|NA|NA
TGCGCCAGCAGCCAAGAGGGGGCGGTGGGCACAGATACGCAGTATTTT
CASSQEGAVGTDTQYF
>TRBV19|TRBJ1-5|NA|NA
TGTGCCAGTAGTTTCGGACCGGGCAGTCAGCCCCAGCATTTT
CASSFGPGSQPQHF
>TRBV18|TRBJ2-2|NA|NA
TGTGCCAGCTCACCAGTGGGCCCTAATTCAGGCACCGGGGAGCTGTTTTTT
CASSPVGPNSGTGELFF
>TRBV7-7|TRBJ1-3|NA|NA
TGTGCTAGCAGCTATTCAAGGGACACAACCATATATTTT
CASSYSRDTTIYF